The clone carrying this T cell receptor (beta chain) has ten or more counts. The time point here: sample taken at primary tumor resection. Material for sequencing was whole RNA from tumor, nontumor lung or frozen PBMC, left unsorted. This sample was taken from a study of spatial heterogeneity in lung cancer. Every TCR cDNA molecule bore its own unique molecular identifier. TCRdb analysed the 5' RACE reads with MiXCR anew, one entry per CDR3 protein. Of tens of thousands of distinct CDR3 sequences in the sample, about 7% are singletons; the top ten hold about 3%. CDR1 is MNHEY and CDR2 is SVGAGI in the germline V gene. V shed 5 bases and J shed 1 base, with 5 bases lying between them. There are 12 residues in the CDR3.

The receptor comes from a female donor with early-stage non-small cell lung cancer. The sequenced sample was PBMCs, obtained at surgery. V gene TRBV6-5 combines with J gene TRBJ2-5, with D unresolved. The chain's CDR3 is CASSRSQETQYF. Here the CDR3 DNA reads TGTGCCAGCAGTAGATCCCAAGAGACCCAGTACTTC.